This T cell receptor beta chain appears in the sequencing data of a study of T cell changes during pregnancy in multiple sclerosis. Method: immunoSEQ multiplex PCR; TCRdb's copy keeps in-frame clones and lacks some. The table has about 80,000 clones, under 95% seen once; the top ten hold 2.5% to 3%. The germline V gene encodes CDR1 KGHSY and CDR2 FQNENV. The trim removed 4 bases at V and 4 bases at J, leaving 11 bases unmatched. The CDR3 totals 16 residues. The chain has TRBV16 and TRBJ2-5; 8 bases agree with TRBD1. The material was peripheral blood, obtained after pregnancy. This receptor was obtained from a female donor in good health, enrolled as a control in a pregnancy study. The CDR3 DNA sequence: TGTGCCAGCAGCCCCACCGGGACAGGAGGGGGAGAGACCCAGTACTTC. This gives the protein CASSPTGTGGGETQYF.